This TCR beta chain was sequenced during a study of control samples from healthy donors and cancer patients. The CDR3 is 15 amino acids. J was trimmed by 5 bases and V by 6 bases; bases with no gene match: 10. CDR1 is MNHEY, CDR2 SMNVEV, per germline (reference sequence). Profiling relied on immunoSEQ multiplex PCR, and the TCRdb table lists in-frame clones only, not all of them. The data contain roughly 38,000 clones, around four fifths of them singletons. The sample consisted of blood. The receptor's source is a man aged 60 to 69 in good health. The rearrangement links TRBV27 to TRBJ2-1; the match to TRBD1 covers 7 bases. This CDR3 is CASSTGQTLNNEQFF. The CDR3 nucleotides are TGTGCCAGCAGCACGGGACAGACTTTGAACAATGAGCAGTTCTTC.